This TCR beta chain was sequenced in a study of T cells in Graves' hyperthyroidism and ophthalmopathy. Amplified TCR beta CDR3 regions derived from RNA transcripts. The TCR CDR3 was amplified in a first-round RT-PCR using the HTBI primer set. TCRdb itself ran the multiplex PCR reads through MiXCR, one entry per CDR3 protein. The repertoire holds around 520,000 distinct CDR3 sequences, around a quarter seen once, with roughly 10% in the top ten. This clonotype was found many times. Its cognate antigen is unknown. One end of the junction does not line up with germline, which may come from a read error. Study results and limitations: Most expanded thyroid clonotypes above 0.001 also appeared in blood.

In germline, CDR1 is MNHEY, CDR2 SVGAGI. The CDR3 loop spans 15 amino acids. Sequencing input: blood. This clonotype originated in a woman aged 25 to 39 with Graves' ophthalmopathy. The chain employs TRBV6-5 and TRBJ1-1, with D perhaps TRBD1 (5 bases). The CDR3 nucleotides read TGTGCCAGCAGTTACGGGGCCACCCCCAACACTGAAGCTCTCTTT. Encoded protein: CASSYGATPNTEALF.